Given below is one TCR beta chain in context. The table lists this clonotype with a few counts. Its antigen remains unidentified. No base quality values were provided; no much bigger clone lies one nucleotide off. Total RNA and DNA were co-extracted without cell sorting from around 20-30 mg of bulk tissue using the AllPrep DNA/RNA mini kit. Surgical resection was performed in China between 2015 and early 2016 on about five patients with histopathologically diagnosed primary liver carcinoma. At the time of sampling, the patients had chronic HBV infection and had not received any treatment. Five spatially separated regions were sampled per tumor: superior, inferior, left-lateral and right-lateral poles, plus the tumor centre. More than 80% viable tumor cells were found by histology in every tumor sample. Fresh tumor and adjacent tissue pieces were bisected, with one half stored in RNAlater at -80 degrees C and the other half sent for histology.

These data belong to a study of tumor-infiltrating lymphocytes in primary liver carcinoma (dated by TCRdb to about 2017). With regard to the full study: Hepatocellular carcinoma (four) or combined HCC and intrahepatic cholangiocarcinoma (one) was present in the five patients, who were three men and two women aged 30 to 69 years. The five patients had tumors staged T1-T3 N0M0, with maximum diameters ranging from roughly 4.2 to 10 cm. Each sample produced roughly 3.65 to 7.5 million productive TCRbeta reads, and read depth showed no significant difference between tissue types. The study combined TCRbeta repertoire sequencing, expression microarrays and whole-exome sequencing across five regions of each liver tumor, with adjacent normal tissue and blood. A total of roughly 35 specimens from 5 patients went through TCRbeta repertoire sequencing, namely 25 tumor regions, 5 adjacent noncancerous liver tissues and 5 peripheral blood samples. Agilent mRNA microarray profiling was performed on the roughly 25 tumor region samples to relate TCRbeta repertoire diversity to the local molecular phenotype. High reproducibility was observed for the technical replicate repertoires, with mean shared-clone rates approximately 0.92 and correlation coefficients above 0.95. Broad study findings and their caveats: Repertoire overlap was found to be higher between tumor regions (mean approximately 35%) than between tumor-adjacent (approximately 17%) or tumor-blood (around 15%) pairs, consistent with antigen-driven expansion. Only about 7.5-24% of top clones were present in all five regions of a tumor, suggesting spatial heterogeneity of tumor-infiltrating T cells. A significantly larger repertoire fraction was made up by the top 250 clones in tumors than in blood (p = 0.039). Only the TCR beta chain was sequenced, so true repertoire diversity is likely underestimated because unpaired alpha chains were not captured. Since the samples were bulk and unsorted, there was no way to compare CD4+ and CD8+ T cell repertoires. Only 4 to 6 patients were included in the study, and the authors note that the findings should be validated in a larger study.

A constant-region primer and ProtoScript II reverse transcriptase were used to reverse-transcribe TCRbeta-specific cDNA from around 530 ng total RNA. Construction of the TCRbeta libraries relied on three nested rounds of multiplex PCR, following a slightly modified ARM-PCR procedure. Each of the first two PCR rounds ran for about 10 cycles and used multiplex TRBV1-TRBV30 forward primers together with a Cbeta reverse primer. Sample barcodes and Illumina adapters were attached in a final 25-cycle PCR using Deep VentR polymerase. Before sequencing, amplicons of 200-500 bp were purified from gel using a QIAquick gel extraction kit. TCRbeta amplicons were sequenced on an Illumina HiSeq 2500 with 250-bp paired-end reads. The original methods were these. To recover full CDR3 sequences, reads were quality-trimmed using Trimmomatic v0.33 and paired reads were then merged using FLASH v1.2.11. MiGEC v1.2.1b assigned V, D and J germline segments to the rearranged TCRbeta sequences. Clonotype statistics and Shannon-Wiener diversity indices were computed with VDJtools v1.0.0. Except for diversity analysis, only each sample's 250 most abundant clonotypes were used in subsequent analyses to reduce sampling bias. In-frame beta chains were kept once TCRdb had trimmed the public reads at Q25 with fastp and called clones with MiXCR. One record per CDR3 amino acid sequence lists the most common genes and DNA. TCRdb's processing, not the authors', yielded these V and J calls. The table for this sample lists roughly 100,000 distinct CDR3 sequences; 82% of them were counted only once. Jointly, the top ten make up approximately 21% of the sample.

Cut back by 7 bases and 13 bases, the V and J ends lie 35 bases apart. Looking up the germline V gene yields CDR1 SQVTM and CDR2 ANQGSEA. Measured from the cysteine to the phenylalanine, the CDR3 is 16 residues long. Only the CDR3 portion is preserved as DNA: 48 bases, with reading frame beginning at the first base. Sequencing input: liver tumor tissue from sampling region 3. The intended sense of this specimen's cell subset or site label: tumor region T3, left-lateral pole. The receptor comes from a man in his forties with primary liver carcinoma and hepatitis B virus infection. The chain links TRBV29-1 with TRBJ2-7; the D gene is possibly TRBD1 or TRBD2, each agreeing over 5 bases. The DNA reads as follows: TGCAGCGCTATGACATCTGGGACCGGCACTCCCTACGGGCAATACTTC. This codes for CSAMTSGTGTPYGQYF.